The clone carrying this T cell receptor beta chain was picked up a small number of times. The data were produced by immunoSEQ multiplex PCR, yet TCRdb's version contains in-frame clones alone and is incomplete. The sample has tens of thousands of clones; nearly 95% are singletons. This record belongs to a study of PD-1 blockade in classical Hodgkin lymphoma. The sample's time point: newly diagnosed, previously untreated cHL patient sample. From germline, CDR1 is LGHNA and CDR2 YNFKEQ. The germline V and J ends were trimmed by 1 base and 0 bases, with 10 bases remaining between them. The CDR3 loop spans 17 amino acids.

The gene calls are TRBV4-2 and TRBJ1-6; D gene ambiguous. Sequenced input: peripheral blood mononuclear cells (PBMCs). The source is a human donor with classical Hodgkin lymphoma. CDR3 DNA sequence: TGTGCCAGCAGCCAAGGGCCCCCGAGCTCCTATAATTCACCCCTCCACTTT. Residues: CASSQGPPSSYNSPLHF.